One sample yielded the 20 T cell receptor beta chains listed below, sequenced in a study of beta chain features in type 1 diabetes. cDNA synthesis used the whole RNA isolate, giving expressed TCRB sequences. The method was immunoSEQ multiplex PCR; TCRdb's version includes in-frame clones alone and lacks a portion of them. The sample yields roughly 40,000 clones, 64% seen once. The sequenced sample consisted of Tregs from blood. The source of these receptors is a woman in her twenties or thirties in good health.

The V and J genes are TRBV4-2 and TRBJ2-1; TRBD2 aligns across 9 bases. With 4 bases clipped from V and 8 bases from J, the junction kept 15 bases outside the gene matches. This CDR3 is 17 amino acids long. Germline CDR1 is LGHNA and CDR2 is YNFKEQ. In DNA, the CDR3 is TGTGCCAGCAGCCGAGTAAGCTCTAGCGGGACGGGCGATGAGCAGTTCTTC. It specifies CASSRVSSSGTGDEQFF.

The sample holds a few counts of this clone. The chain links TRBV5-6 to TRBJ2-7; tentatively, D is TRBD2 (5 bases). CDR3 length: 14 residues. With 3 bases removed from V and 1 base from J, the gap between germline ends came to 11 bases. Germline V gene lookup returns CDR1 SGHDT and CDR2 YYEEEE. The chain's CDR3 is CASSWEPGSYEQYF. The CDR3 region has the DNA TGTGCCAGCAGCTGGGAGCCGGGGTCCTACGAGCAGTACTTC.

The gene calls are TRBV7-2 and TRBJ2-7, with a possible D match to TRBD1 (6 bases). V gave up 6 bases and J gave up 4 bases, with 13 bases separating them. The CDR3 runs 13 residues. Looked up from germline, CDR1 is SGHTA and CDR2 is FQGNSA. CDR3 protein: CASRQTGSYEQYF. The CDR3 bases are TGTGCCAGCAGACAAACAGGGTCTTACGAGCAGTACTTC. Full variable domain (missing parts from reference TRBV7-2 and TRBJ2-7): GAGVSQSPSNKVTEKGKDVELRCDPISGHTALYWYRQSLGQGLEFLIYFQGNSAPDKSGLPSDRFSAERTGGSVSTLTIQRTQQEDSAVYLCASRQTGSYEQYFGPGTRLTVT.

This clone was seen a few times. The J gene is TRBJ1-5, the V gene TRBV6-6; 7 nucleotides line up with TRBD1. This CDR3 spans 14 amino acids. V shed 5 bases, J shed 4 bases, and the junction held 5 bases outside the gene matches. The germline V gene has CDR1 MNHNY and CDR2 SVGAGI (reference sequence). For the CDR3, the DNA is TGTGCCAGCAGTCCGGACAGGTCGAATCAGCCCCAGCATTTT. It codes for CASSPDRSNQPQHF.

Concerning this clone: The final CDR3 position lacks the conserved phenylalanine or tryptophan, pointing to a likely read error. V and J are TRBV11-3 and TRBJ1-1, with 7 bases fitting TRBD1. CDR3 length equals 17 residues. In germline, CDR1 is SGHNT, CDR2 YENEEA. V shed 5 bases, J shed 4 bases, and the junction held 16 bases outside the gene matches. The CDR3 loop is CASSPPSRQGEITEAFL. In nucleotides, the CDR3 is TGTGCCAGCAGCCCCCCCTCCAGACAGGGAGAAATCACTGAAGCTTTCCTT.

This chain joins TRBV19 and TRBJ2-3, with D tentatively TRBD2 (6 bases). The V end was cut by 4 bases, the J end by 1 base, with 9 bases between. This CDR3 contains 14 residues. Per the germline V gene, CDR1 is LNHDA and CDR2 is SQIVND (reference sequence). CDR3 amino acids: CASSSGVGTDTQYF. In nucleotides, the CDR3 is TGTGCCAGTAGTAGCGGGGTAGGCACAGATACGCAGTATTTT.

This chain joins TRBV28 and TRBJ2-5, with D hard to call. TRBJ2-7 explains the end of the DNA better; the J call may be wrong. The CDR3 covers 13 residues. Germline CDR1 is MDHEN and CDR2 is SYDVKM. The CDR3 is CASSFPPSYEQYF. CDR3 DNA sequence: TGTGCCAGCAGTTTCCCCCCATCCTACGAGCAGTACTTC.

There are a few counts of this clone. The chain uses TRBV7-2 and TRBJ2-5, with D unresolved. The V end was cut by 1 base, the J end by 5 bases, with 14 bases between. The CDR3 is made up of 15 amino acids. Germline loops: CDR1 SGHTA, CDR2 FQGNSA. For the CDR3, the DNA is TGTGCCAGCAGCTTAGGTTCGTCGGGTCGGGAGACCCAGTACTTC. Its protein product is CASSLGSSGRETQYF.

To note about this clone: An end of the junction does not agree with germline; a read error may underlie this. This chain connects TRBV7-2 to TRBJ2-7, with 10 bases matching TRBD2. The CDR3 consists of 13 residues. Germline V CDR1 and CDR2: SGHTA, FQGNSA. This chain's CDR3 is CASSPESSGGRHF. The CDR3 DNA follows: TGTGCCAGCAGCCCAGAATCTAGCGGGGGCCGACACTTC.

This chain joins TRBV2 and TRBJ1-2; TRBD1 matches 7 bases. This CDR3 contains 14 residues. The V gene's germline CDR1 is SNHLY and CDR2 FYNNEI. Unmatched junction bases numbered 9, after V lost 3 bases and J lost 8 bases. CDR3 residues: CASSEEQGTSGYTF. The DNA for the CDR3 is TGTGCCAGCAGTGAGGAACAGGGGACGTCGGGCTACACCTTC. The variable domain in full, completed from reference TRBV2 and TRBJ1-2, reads EPEVTQTPSHQVTQMGQEVILRCVPISNHLYFYWYRQILGQKVEFLVSFYNNEISEKSEIFDDQFSVERPDGSNFTLKIRSTKLEDSAMYFCASSEEQGTSGYTFGSGTRLTVV.

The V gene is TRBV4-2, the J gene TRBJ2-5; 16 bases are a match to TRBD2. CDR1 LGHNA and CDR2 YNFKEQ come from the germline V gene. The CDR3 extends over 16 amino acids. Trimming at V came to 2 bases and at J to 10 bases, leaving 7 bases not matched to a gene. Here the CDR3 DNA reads TGTGCCAGCAGCCAATCGGGACTAGCGGGAGGGGTTGGCCAGTACTTC. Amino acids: CASSQSGLAGGVGQYF.

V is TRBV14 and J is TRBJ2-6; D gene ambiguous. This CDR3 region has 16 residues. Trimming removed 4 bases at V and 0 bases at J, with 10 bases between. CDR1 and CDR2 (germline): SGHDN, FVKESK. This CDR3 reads CASSPRLSSGANVLTF. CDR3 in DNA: TGTGCCAGCAGCCCGCGACTGAGCTCTGGGGCCAACGTCCTGACTTTC. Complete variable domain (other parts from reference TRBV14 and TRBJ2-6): EAGVTQFPSHSVIEKGQTVTLRCDPISGHDNLYWYRRVMGKEIKFLLHFVKESKQDESGMPNNRFLAERTGGTYSTLKVQPAELEDSGVYFCASSPRLSSGANVLTFGAGSRLTVL.

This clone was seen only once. The CDR3 here is CASSPVQETQYF. The CDR3 DNA follows: TGTGCCAGCAGCCCCGTCCAAGAGACCCAGTACTTC. The chain combines TRBV7-2 with TRBJ2-5, with D unclear. Germline CDR1 reads SGHTA; CDR2 reads FQGNSA. The CDR3 has 12 amino acids. Trimming took 5 bases from V and 1 from J, leaving 5 bases between them.

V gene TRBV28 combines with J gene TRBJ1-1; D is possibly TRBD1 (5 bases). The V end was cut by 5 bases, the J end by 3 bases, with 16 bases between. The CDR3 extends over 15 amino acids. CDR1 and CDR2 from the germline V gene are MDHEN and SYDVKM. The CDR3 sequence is CASSPHGEGHTEAFF. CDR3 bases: TGTGCCAGCAGTCCCCACGGGGAGGGGCACACTGAAGCTTTCTTT.

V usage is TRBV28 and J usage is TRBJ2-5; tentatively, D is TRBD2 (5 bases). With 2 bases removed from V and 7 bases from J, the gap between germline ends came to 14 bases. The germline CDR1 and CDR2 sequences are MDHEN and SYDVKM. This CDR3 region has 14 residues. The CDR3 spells CASSLNRMAGTQYF. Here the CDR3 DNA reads TGTGCCAGCAGTTTAAACCGGATGGCGGGGACCCAGTACTTC.

CDR3 DNA: TGTGCCAGCAGCCAGACAACAGGGCTTGAAAAACTGTTTTTT. Translating it yields CASSQTTGLEKLFF. The chain has TRBV7-9 and TRBJ1-4, with a possible D match to TRBD1 (6 bases). The CDR3 covers 14 residues. Trimming took off 5 bases at V and 7 bases at J, with 14 bases between the two ends. Germline-derived CDR1 and CDR2 are SEHNR and FQNEAQ (reference sequence).

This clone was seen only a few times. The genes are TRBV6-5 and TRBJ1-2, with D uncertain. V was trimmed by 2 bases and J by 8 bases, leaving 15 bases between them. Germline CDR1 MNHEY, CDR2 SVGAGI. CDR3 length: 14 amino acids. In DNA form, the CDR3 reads TGTGCCAGCAGTTACACATCGGGAGGGTTCGGCTACACCTTC. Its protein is CASSYTSGGFGYTF.

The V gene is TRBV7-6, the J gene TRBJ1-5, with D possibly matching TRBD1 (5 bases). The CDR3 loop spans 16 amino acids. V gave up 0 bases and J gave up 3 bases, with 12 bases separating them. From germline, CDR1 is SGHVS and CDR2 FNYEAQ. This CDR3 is CASSLAAAGDNQPQHF. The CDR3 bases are TGTGCCAGCAGCTTAGCGGCGGCGGGGGACAATCAGCCCCAGCATTTT.

The CDR3 nucleotides read TGTGCCAGCAGCCAAGTTTCTTGGACTAGCGGGTACAATGAGCAGTTCTTC. This encodes CASSQVSWTSGYNEQFF. The V call is TRBV4-2, the J call TRBJ2-1; 11 bases align to TRBD2. CDR3 size: 17 residues. Germline values: CDR1 LGHNA, CDR2 YNFKEQ. V lost 1 base, J lost 4 bases, and 6 bases stayed unmatched.

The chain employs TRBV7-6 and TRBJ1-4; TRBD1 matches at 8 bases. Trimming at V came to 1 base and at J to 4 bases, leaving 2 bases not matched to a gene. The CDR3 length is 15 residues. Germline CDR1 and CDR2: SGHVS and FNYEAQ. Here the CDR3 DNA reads TGTGCCAGCAGCTTAGGGGACAGGAATAATGAAAAACTGTTTTTT. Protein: CASSLGDRNNEKLFF.